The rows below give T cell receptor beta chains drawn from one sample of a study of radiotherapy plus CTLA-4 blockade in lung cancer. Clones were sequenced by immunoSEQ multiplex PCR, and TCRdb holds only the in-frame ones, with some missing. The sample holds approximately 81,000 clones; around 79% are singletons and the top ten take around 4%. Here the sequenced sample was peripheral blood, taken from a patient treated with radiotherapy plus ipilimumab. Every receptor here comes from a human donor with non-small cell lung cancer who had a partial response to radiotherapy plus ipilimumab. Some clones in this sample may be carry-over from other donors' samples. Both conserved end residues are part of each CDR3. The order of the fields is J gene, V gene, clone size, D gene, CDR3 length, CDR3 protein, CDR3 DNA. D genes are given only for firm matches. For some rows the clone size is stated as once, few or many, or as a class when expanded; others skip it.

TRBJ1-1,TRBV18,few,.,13,CASSTGQNTEAFF,TGTGCCAGCTCAACCGGACAGAACACTGAAGCTTTCTTT
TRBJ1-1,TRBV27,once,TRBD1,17,CASSLRGLTGGVLKAFF,TGTGCCAGCAGTTTAAGGGGGCTGACAGGGGGCGTCCTGAAGGCTTTCTTT
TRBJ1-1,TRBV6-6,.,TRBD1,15,CASSGQGAGDTEAFF,TGTGCCAGCAGCGGACAGGGGGCGGGTGACACTGAAGCTTTCTTT
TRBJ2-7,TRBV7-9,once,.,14,CASSAGLFSYEQYF,TGTGCCAGCAGCGCTGGACTCTTCTCCTACGAGCAGTACTTC
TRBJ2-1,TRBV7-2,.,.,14,CASSQGGGYGEQFF,TGTGCCAGCAGCCAGGGGGGAGGTTACGGTGAGCAGTTCTTC
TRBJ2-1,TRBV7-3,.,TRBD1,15,CASSLDRGPYNEQFF,TGTGCCAGCAGCCTAGACAGGGGGCCCTACAATGAGCAGTTCTTC
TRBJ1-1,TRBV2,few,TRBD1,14,CASSSRQGATEAFF,TGTGCCAGCAGTTCGAGACAGGGGGCCACTGAAGCTTTCTTT
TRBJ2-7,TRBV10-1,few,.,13,CASSKQGSYEQYF,TGCGCCAGCAGTAAACAGGGCTCCTACGAGCAGTACTTC
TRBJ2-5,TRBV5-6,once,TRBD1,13,CASSQGARETQYF,TGTGCCAGCAGCCAGGGGGCGCGGGAGACCCAGTACTTC
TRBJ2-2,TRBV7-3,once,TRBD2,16,CASSLGGSEITGELFF,TGTGCCAGCAGCTTGGGCGGGAGTGAAATTACCGGGGAGCTGTTTTTT
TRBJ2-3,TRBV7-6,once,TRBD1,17,CASSPRGGDRGPDTQYF,TGTGCCAGCAGCCCACGGGGTGGGGACAGGGGGCCAGATACGCAGTATTTT
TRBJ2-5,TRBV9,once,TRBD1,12,CASRGQGKTQYF,TGTGCCAGCAGGGGACAGGGGAAGACCCAGTACTTC
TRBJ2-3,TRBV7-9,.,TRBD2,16,CASSLERSSGRPTQYF,TGTGCCAGCAGCTTAGAAAGGTCTAGCGGGCGGCCCACGCAGTATTTT
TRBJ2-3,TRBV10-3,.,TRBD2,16,CAISESGGGAKDTQYF,TGTGCCATCAGTGAGTCTGGCGGGGGGGCTAAAGATACGCAGTATTTT
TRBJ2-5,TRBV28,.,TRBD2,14,CASTPSGMTETQYF,TGTGCCAGCACCCCAAGCGGGATGACAGAGACCCAGTACTTC
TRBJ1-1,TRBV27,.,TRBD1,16,CASSGGTGARWTEAFF,TGTGCCAGCAGTGGCGGGACAGGGGCACGGTGGACTGAAGCTTTCTTT
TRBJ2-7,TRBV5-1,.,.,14,CASSSGGGPYEQYF,TGCGCCAGCAGCTCAGGCGGAGGACCTTACGAGCAGTACTTC
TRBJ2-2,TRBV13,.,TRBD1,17,CASSPRSTGGVPGELFF,TGTGCCAGCAGTCCGAGATCAACAGGGGGCGTCCCCGGGGAGCTGTTTTTT
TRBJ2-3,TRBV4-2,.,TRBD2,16,CASSPGTSGGSDTQYF,TGTGCCAGCAGCCCAGGGACTAGCGGGGGTTCAGATACGCAGTATTTT
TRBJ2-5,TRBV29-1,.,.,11,CSVLPRRTQYF,TGCAGCGTTCTCCCGAGAAGGACCCAGTACTTC
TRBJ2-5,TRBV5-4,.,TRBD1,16,CASSLGALTGEETQYF,TGTGCCAGCAGCTTGGGGGCCTTGACAGGGGAGGAGACCCAGTACTTC
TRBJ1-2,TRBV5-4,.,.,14,CASSLGQRNYGYTF,TGTGCCAGCAGCTTGGGACAGCGAAACTATGGCTACACCTTC
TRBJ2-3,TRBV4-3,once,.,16,CASSQGGDRYTDTQYF,TGCGCCAGCAGCCAAGGGGGGGACAGATACACAGATACGCAGTATTTT
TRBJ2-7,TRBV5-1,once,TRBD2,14,CASSLAAGFYEQYF,TGCGCCAGCAGCTTAGCAGCGGGGTTCTACGAGCAGTACTTC
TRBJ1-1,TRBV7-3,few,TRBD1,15,CASSPQTGGVSEAFF,TGTGCCAGCAGCCCCCAGACAGGGGGCGTCTCTGAAGCTTTCTTT
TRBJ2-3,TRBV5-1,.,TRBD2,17,CASSQGLAGGLEDTQYF,TGCGCCAGCAGCCAGGGACTAGCGGGGGGGCTAGAAGATACGCAGTATTTT
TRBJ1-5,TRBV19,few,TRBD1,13,CASRRQGEKPQHF,TGTGCCAGTAGAAGACAGGGGGAAAAGCCCCAGCATTTT
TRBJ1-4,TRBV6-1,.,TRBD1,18,CASSDRGQAQTFAVKLFF,TGTGCCAGCAGTGACCGGGGACAGGCCCAAACCTTTGCGGTAAAACTGTTTTTT
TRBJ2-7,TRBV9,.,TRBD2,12,CASGLAPYEQYF,TGTGCCAGTGGACTAGCCCCCTACGAGCAGTACTTC
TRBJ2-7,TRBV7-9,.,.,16,CASSLALLASPYEQYF,TGTGCCAGCAGCTTAGCGTTGCTAGCTAGTCCCTACGAGCAGTACTTC
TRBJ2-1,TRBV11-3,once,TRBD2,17,CASSLDSAERGYNEQFF,TGTGCCAGCAGCTTAGACTCCGCGGAGCGGGGGTACAATGAGCAGTTCTTC
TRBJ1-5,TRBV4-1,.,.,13,CASSQVPNQPQHF,TGCGCCAGCAGCCAAGTCCCGAATCAGCCCCAGCATTTT
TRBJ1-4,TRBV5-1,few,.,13,CATRPGLNEKLFF,TGCGCCACCCGACCTGGACTAAATGAAAAACTGTTTTTT
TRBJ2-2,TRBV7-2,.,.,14,CASSSQGNTGELFF,TGTGCCAGCAGCTCACAGGGGAACACCGGGGAGCTGTTTTTT
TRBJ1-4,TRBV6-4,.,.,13,CASSEQRNEKLFF,TGTGCCAGCAGTGAACAGAGAAATGAAAAACTGTTTTTT
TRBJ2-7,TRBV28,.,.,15,CASRVGAGGRYEQYF,TGTGCCAGCAGGGTGGGAGCCGGGGGTAGGTACGAGCAGTACTTC
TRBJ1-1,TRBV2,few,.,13,CASSNNRASEAFF,TGTGCCAGCAGTAACAACAGGGCATCTGAAGCTTTCTTT
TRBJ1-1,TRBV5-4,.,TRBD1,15,CASSLGGQALTEAFF,TGTGCCAGCAGCTTGGGGGGACAGGCGCTAACTGAAGCTTTCTTT
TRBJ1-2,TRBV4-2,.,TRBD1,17,CASSQDGRGRRDYGYTF,TGTGCCAGCAGCCAAGACGGAAGGGGGCGGAGGGACTATGGCTACACCTTC
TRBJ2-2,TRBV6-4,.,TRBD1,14,CASRGQSNTGELFF,TGTGCCAGCAGGGGACAGAGTAACACCGGGGAGCTGTTTTTT
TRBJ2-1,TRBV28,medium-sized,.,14,CASSLLSSYNEQFF,TGTGCCAGCAGTTTATTGAGCTCCTACAATGAGCAGTTCTTC
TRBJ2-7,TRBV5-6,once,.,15,CASSRIGAEIYEQYF,TGTGCCAGCAGCCGCATTGGGGCGGAGATCTACGAGCAGTACTTC
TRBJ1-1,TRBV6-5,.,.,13,CASSTGRAAEAFF,TGTGCCAGCAGCACCGGGAGGGCGGCTGAAGCTTTCTTT
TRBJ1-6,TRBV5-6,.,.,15,CASSFRGGPNSPLHF,TGTGCCAGCAGCTTCCGGGGAGGCCCTAATTCACCCCTCCACTTT
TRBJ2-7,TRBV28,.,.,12,CASSLRDYEQYF,TGTGCCAGCAGTTTGCGGGACTACGAGCAGTACTTC
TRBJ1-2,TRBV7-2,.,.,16,CASSLEVGQPLYGYTF,TGTGCCAGCAGCTTAGAGGTCGGACAGCCATTATATGGCTACACCTTC
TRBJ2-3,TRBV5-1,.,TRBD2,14,CASSLQTSADTQYF,TGCGCCAGCAGCCTGCAGACTAGCGCAGATACGCAGTATTTT
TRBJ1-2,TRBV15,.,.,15,CATSRDSRAGNGYTF,TGTGCCACCAGCAGAGATTCCAGGGCGGGGAATGGCTACACCTTC